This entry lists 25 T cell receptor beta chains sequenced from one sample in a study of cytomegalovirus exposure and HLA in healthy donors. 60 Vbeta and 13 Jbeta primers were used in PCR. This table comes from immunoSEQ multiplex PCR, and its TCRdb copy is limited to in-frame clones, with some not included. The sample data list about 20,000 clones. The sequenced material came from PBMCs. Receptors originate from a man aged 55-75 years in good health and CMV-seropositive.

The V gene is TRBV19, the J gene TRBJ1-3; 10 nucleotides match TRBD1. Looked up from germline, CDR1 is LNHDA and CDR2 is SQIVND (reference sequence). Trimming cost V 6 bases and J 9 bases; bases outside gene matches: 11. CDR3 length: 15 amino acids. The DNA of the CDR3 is TGTGCCAGTAGCAGACCGGGACAGGGGTTCCGCACCATATATTTT. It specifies CASSRPGQGFRTIYF.

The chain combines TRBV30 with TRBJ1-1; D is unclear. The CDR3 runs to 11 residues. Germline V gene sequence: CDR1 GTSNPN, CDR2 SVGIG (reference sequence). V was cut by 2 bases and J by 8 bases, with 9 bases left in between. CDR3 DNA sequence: TGTGCCTGGAGTACTATTAGAGAAGCTTTCTTT. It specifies CAWSTIREAFF.

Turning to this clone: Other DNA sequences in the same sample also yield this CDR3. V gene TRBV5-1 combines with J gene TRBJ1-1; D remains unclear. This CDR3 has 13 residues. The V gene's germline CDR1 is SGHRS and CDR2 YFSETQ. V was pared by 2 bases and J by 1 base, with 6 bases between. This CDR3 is CASSFTRNTEAFF. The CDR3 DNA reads TGCGCCAGCAGCTTCACGCGGAACACTGAAGCTTTCTTT.

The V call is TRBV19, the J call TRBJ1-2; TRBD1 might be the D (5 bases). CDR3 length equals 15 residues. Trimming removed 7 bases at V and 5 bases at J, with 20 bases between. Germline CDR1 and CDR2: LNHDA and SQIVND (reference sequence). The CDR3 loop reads CASKGSRALPYGYTF. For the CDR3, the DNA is TGTGCCAGTAAAGGTTCCAGGGCGCTTCCTTATGGCTACACCTTC.

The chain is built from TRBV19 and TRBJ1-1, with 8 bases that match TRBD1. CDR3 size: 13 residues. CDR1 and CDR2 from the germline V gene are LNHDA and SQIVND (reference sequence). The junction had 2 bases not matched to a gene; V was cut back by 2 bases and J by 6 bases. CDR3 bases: TGTGCCAGTAGTATACTGGACAGGGCTGAAGCTTTCTTT. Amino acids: CASSILDRAEAFF.

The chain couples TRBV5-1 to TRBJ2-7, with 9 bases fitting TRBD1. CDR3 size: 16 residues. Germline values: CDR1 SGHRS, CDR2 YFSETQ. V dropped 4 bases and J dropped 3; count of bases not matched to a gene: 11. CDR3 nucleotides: TGCGCCAGCAGCACACGGTGGGACAGGGAGGTCTACGAGCAGTACTTC. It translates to CASSTRWDREVYEQYF.

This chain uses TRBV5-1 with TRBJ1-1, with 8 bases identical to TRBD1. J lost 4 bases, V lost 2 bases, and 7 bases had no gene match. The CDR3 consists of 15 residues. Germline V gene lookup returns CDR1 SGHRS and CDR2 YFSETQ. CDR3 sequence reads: CASSFQGAGGTEAFF. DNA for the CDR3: TGCGCCAGCAGCTTCCAGGGGGCAGGGGGCACTGAAGCTTTCTTT.

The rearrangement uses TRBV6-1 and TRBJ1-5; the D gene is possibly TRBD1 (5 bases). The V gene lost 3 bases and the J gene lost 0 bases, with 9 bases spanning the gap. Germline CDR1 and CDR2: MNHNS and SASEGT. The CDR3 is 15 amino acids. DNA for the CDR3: TGTGCCAGCAGTGACAGGGTTGGTAGCAATCAGCCCCAGCATTTT. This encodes CASSDRVGSNQPQHF.

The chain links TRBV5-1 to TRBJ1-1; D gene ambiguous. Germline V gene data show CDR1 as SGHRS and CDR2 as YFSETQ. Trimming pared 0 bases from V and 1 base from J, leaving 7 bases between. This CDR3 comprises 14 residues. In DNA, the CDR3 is TGCGCCAGCAGCTTGGCCCTACCGAACACTGAAGCTTTCTTT. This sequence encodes CASSLALPNTEAFF.

The CDR3 bases are TGTGCCAGCGGACAGGGGGCGCGAGGCTACACCTTC. Translation gives CASGQGARGYTF. The rearrangement joins TRBV19 to TRBJ1-2, with 11 bases matching TRBD1. The germline CDR1 and CDR2 sequences are LNHDA and SQIVND (reference sequence). V trimming: 9 bases; J trimming: 8 bases; junction bases outside the gene matches: 5. The CDR3 contains 12 residues.

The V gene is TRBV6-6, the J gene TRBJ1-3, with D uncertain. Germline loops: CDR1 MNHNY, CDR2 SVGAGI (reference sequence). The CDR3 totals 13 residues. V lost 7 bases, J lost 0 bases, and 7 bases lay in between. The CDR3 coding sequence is TGTGCCAGCACCCAGTTCTCTGGAAACACCATATATTTT. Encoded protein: CASTQFSGNTIYF.

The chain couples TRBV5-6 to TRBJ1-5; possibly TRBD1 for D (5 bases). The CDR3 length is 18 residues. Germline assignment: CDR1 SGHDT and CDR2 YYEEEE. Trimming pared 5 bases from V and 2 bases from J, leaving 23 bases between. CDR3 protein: CASSTSFGGSYRNQPQHF. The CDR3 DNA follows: TGTGCCAGCAGTACGAGTTTCGGGGGATCGTATCGCAATCAGCCCCAGCATTTT. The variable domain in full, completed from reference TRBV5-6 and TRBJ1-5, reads DAGVTQSPTHLIKTRGQQVTLRCSPKSGHDTVSWYQQALGQGPQFIFQYYEEEERQRGNFPDRFSGHQFPNYSSELNVNALLLGDSALYLCASSTSFGGSYRNQPQHFGDGTRLSIL.

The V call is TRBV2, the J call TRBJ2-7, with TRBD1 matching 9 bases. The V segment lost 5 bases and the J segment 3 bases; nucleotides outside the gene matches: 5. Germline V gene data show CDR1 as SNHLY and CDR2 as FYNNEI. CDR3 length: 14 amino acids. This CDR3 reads CASSPDRGIYEQYF. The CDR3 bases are TGTGCCAGCAGTCCAGACAGGGGGATCTACGAGCAGTACTTC.

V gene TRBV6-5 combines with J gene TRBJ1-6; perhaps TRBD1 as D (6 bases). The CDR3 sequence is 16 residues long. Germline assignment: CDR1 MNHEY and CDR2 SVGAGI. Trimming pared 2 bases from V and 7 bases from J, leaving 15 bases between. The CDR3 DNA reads TGTGCCAGCAGTTACCCGAGGGGGGGGGAGAATTCACCCCTCCACTTT. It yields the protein CASSYPRGGENSPLHF.

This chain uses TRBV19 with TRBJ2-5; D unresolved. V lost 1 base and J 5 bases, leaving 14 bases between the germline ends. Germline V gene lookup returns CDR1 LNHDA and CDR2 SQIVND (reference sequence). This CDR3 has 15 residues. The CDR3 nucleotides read TGTGCCAGTAGTATAGTGATCCCCCACGAGGAGACCCAGTACTTC. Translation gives CASSIVIPHEETQYF.

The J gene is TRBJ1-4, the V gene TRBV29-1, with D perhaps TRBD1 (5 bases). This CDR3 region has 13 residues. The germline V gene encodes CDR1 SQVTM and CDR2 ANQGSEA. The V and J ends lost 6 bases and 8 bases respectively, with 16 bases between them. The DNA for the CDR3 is TGCAGCGTCAGGACAAACGTTGAAGAAAAACTGTTTTTT. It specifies CSVRTNVEEKLFF.

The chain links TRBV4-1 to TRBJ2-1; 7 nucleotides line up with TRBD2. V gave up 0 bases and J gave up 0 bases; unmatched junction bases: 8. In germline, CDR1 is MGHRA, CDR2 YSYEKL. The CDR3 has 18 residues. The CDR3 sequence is CASSQDMWDYFSYNEQFF. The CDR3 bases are TGCGCCAGCAGCCAAGATATGTGGGACTACTTCTCCTACAATGAGCAGTTCTTC.

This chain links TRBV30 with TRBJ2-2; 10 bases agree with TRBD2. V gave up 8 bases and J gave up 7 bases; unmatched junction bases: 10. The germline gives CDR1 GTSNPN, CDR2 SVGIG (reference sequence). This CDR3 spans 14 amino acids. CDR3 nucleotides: TGTGCCGAGAGCGGGAGGGCCATGGTCGGGGAGCTGTTTTTT. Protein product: CAESGRAMVGELFF.

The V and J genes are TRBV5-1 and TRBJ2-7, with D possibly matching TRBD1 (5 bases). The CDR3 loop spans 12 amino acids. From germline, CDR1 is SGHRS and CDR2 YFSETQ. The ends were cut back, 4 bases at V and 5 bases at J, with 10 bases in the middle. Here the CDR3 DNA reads TGCGCCAGCAGCGCGCAGGGCGACGAGCAGTACTTC. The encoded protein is CASSAQGDEQYF.

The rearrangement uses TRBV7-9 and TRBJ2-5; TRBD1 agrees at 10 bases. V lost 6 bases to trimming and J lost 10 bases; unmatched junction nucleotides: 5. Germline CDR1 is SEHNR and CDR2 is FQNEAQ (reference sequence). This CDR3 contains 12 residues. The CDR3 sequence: CASRPTGGSQYF. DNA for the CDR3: TGTGCCAGCAGGCCGACAGGGGGCAGCCAGTACTTC.

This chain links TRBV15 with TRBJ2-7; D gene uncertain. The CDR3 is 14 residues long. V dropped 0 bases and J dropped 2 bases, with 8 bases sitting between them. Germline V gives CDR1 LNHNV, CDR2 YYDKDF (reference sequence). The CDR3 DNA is TGTGCCACCAGCAGAGAGGCGGTGACCTACGAGCAGTACTTC. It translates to CATSREAVTYEQYF.

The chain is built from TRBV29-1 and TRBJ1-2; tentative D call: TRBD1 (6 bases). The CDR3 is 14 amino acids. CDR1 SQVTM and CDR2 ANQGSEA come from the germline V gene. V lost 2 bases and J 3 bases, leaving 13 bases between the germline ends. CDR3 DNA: TGCAGCGTTGAACGGGGGGCGTGGGACTATGGCTACACCTTC. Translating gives CSVERGAWDYGYTF.

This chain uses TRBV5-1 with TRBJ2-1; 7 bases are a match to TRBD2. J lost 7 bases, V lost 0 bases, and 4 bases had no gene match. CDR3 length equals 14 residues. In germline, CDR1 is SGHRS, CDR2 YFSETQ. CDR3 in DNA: TGCGCCAGCAGCTTGGGGACTAGTGGGAATGAGCAGTTCTTC. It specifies CASSLGTSGNEQFF.

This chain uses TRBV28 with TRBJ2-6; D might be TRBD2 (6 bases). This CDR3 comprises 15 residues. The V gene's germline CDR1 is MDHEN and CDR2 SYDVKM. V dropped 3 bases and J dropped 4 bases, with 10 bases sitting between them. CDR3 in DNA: TGTGCCAGCAGTTTGTCGGCGGGAGGGGCCAACGTCCTGACTTTC. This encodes CASSLSAGGANVLTF.

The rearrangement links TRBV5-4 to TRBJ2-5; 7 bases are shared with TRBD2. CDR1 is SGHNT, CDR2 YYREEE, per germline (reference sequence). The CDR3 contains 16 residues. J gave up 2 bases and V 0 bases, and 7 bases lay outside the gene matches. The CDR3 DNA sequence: TGTGCCAGCAGCTTGGGGGCTAGCGGAATACAAGAGACCCAGTACTTC. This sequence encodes CASSLGASGIQETQYF.